This T cell receptor beta chain was sequenced in a study of CDR3 diversity in severe acne. Germline-derived CDR1 and CDR2 are LNHDA and SQIVND (reference sequence). V dropped 3 bases and J dropped 4 bases, with 12 bases sitting between them. This CDR3 is 14 amino acids long. TCRdb re-derived calls from the PCR reads in MiXCR, one entry per CDR3 protein. The sample yields more than 85,000 distinct CDR3 sequences, 45% to 50% seen once. V gene TRBV19 combines with J gene TRBJ1-1; D is undetermined. This receptor was taken from a male donor in good health, serving as a control. The sequenced material came from blood. The CDR3 loop is CASSIRQRGTEAFF. The CDR3 DNA sequence: TGTGCCAGTAGTATCAGGCAGCGAGGCACTGAAGCTTTCTTT. The full variable domain, its missing parts supplied by reference TRBV19 and TRBJ1-1, is DGGITQSPKYLFRKEGQNVTLSCEQNLNHDAMYWYRQDPGQGLRLIYYSQIVNDFQKGDIAEGYSVSREKKESFPLTVTSAQKNPTAFYLCASSIRQRGTEAFFGQGTRLTVV.